This TCR beta chain is from a study of OX40 agonist ivuxolimab in advanced cancers. Study details: Patients received intravenous ivuxolimab every 2 weeks at 0.01 to 10 mg/kg. Cancers in dose escalation were hepatocellular, melanoma, renal cell and head and neck. Prior anti-PD-1, anti-PD-L1 or anti-CTLA-4 therapy did not bar entry, and 30% to 40% had some.

The CDR3 runs 13 residues. CDR1 is SGHTA and CDR2 is FQGNSA in the germline V gene. The V gene lost 3 bases and the J gene lost 3 bases, with 5 bases spanning the gap. Study-level findings and limits: A proportion of nonresponders additionally exhibited low normalized T-cell clonal expansion.

This clone was recorded only once. Its cognate antigen is unknown. Libraries were prepared by immunoSEQ multiplex PCR; TCRdb keeps only in-frame clonotypes and omits some of them. The sample lists over 80,000 clones; 87% were seen once. This sample comprised CD4+ or CD8+ T cells sorted from blood, obtained in a trial of the OX40 agonist ivuxolimab. This chain uses TRBV7-2 with TRBJ2-2; no clear D. The receptor was isolated from an adult with an advanced solid tumor such as melanoma, head and neck, liver or kidney cancer. Here the CDR3 DNA reads TGTGCCAGCAGCTTCTCTTACACCGGGGAGCTGTTTTTT. It translates to CASSFSYTGELFF.